The clone carrying this T cell receptor (beta chain) was seen only a few times. The antigen is unknown. The data belong to a study of cytomegalovirus exposure and HLA in healthy donors. Study-level findings and limits: For presence/absence analyses, sequencing depth was assumed to be roughly uniform across donors.

PCR employed 60 Vbeta and 13 Jbeta primers. Repertoires were generated with immunoSEQ multiplex PCR, while TCRdb's copy carries only in-frame clones and drops some. The sample consists of 150,000 to 200,000 clones, 75% to 85% of them appearing once. Sequencing was carried out using PBMCs. The TCR was taken from a woman in her twenties or thirties in good health and CMV-seronegative.

CDR3 DNA: TGTGCCAGCAGCCAACTTGCCTACGAGCAGTACTTC. This gives the protein CASSQLAYEQYF. This chain uses TRBV7-2 with TRBJ2-7; D remains unclear. V was cut by 5 bases and J by 2 bases, with 7 bases left in between. Germline V gene data show CDR1 as SGHTA and CDR2 as FQGNSA. The CDR3 consists of 12 residues.